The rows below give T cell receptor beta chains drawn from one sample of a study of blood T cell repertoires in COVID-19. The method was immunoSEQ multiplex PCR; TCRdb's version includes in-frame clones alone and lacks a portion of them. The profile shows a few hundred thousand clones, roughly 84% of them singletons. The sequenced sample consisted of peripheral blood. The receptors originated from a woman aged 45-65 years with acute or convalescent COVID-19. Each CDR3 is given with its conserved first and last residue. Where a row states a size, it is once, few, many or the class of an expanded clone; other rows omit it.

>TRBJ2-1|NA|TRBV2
CASNQAGSYNEQFF
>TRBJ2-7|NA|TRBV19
CASSIPGINEQYF
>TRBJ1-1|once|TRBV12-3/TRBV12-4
CASTPGKKAFF
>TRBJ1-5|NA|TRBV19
CASSRTVYSNQPQHF
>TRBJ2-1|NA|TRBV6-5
CASRGSGGSYNEQFF
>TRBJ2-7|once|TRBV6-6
CASSPGAGGYEQYF
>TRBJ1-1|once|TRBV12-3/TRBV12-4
CASRPGQYTEAFF
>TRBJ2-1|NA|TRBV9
CASSVALSGIYNEQFF
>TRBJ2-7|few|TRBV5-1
CASSLSGTSYEQYF
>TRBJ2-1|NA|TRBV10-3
CAIRQTSVAYNEQFF
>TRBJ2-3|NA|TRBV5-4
CASSWGGERGDTQYF
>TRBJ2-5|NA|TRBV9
CASSVGTEEETQYF
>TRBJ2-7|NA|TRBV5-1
CASSLYGGYEQYF
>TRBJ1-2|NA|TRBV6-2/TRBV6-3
CASSTEYGYTF
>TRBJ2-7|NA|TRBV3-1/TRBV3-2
CASSTGRPHEQYF
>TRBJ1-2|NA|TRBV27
CASSLSLGDSWDYGYTF
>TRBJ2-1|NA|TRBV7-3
CASSPELAGNEQFF
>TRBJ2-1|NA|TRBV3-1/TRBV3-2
CASSQGSLAGSNYNEQFF
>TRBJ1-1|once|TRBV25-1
CASRNQGGGASSEAFF
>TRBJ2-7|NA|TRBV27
CASSFLAGGKYEQYF
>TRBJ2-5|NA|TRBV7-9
CASSWGGPETQYF
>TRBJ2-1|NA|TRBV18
CASSATSGLYNEQFF
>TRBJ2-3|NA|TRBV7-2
CASSSVSGGGTDTQYF
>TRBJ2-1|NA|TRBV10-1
CASSASRDRVAYNEQFF
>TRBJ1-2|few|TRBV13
CASSLGRNYGYTF
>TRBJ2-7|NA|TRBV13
CASSLQQTYEQYF
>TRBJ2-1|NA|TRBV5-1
CASSLDGWDREYNEQFF
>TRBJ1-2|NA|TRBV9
CASSVDGTGDYGYTF
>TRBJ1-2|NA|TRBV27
CASSLDRNYGYTF
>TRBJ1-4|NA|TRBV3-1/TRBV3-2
CATSSSGSEKLFF
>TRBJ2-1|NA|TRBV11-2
CASMPSGSFQEQFF
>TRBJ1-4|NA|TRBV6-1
CASSSGTVNEKLFF
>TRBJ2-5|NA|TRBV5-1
CASSLGASGSQETQYF
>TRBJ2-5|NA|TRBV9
CASSVGQGSGETQYF
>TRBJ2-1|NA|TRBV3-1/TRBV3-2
CASSRALAGGYNEQFF
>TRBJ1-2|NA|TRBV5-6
CASSLGQLLGVLYGYTF
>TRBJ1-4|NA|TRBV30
CAWRPGGRMSEKLFF